The 8 T cell receptor beta chains below come from one sample, sequenced in a study of blood T cell repertoires in COVID-19. Only in-frame clones appear in the TCRdb table, and some are missing; sequencing was by immunoSEQ multiplex PCR. In the table there are about 74,000 clones, approximately 90% of which are singletons. The sequenced sample was peripheral blood. Every receptor here comes from a man aged 45-65 years with COVID-19, enrolled during active disease.

This clone was observed a handful of times. The V call is TRBV20-1, the J call TRBJ1-2, with D perhaps TRBD1 (5 bases). Germline V gene data show CDR1 as DFQATT and CDR2 as SNEGSKA (reference sequence). This CDR3 is built from 11 residues. Between the trimmed V and J ends, which lost 3 bases and 6 bases, there was a span of 8 bases. CDR3 protein: CSASRGNGYTF. The CDR3 nucleotides are TGCAGTGCTAGTAGGGGCAATGGCTACACCTTC.

The rearrangement links TRBV9 to TRBJ1-2; perhaps TRBD1 as D (6 bases). V was cut by 2 bases and J by 4 bases, with 12 bases left in between. CDR1 SGDLS and CDR2 YYNGEE come from the germline V gene. This CDR3 spans 14 amino acids. The CDR3 bases are TGTGCCAGCAGCGTTGATACAGGGATCTATGGCTACACCTTC. Encoded protein: CASSVDTGIYGYTF.

The rearrangement joins TRBV7-9 to TRBJ1-6; D might be TRBD1 (6 bases). CDR3 size: 17 residues. V lost 1 base and J 0 bases, leaving 10 bases between the germline ends. Per germline, CDR1 SEHNR and CDR2 FQNEAQ (reference sequence). DNA for the CDR3: TGTGCCAGCAGCTTAGGACAGGCCAGCTCCTATAATTCACCCCTCCACTTT. Translating gives CASSLGQASSYNSPLHF.

The rearrangement links TRBV30 to TRBJ2-1, with 10 positions matching TRBD1. The CDR3 is 14 amino acids. The germline gives CDR1 GTSNPN, CDR2 SVGIG (reference sequence). V shed 1 base and J 5 bases; nucleotides not matched to a gene: 2. This CDR3 is CAWSAGQGNNEQFF. In DNA, the CDR3 is TGTGCCTGGAGTGCGGGACAGGGGAACAATGAGCAGTTCTTC.

This chain uses TRBV6-5 with TRBJ2-5; 7 bases fit TRBD1. With V trimmed by 5 bases and J by 9 bases, 15 bases remained unmatched. The CDR3 contains 15 residues. Germline V gene sequence: CDR1 MNHEY, CDR2 SVGAGI. The CDR3 region has the DNA TGTGCCAGCAGTACCTACAGGGGCTCCGGAAAGGCCCAGTACTTC. Protein sequence: CASSTYRGSGKAQYF.

The chain links TRBV7-2 to TRBJ1-3; D is possibly TRBD1 (6 bases). The V end lost 0 bases, the J end lost 4 bases, and 10 bases lay between the germline ends. Germline V gives CDR1 SGHTA, CDR2 FQGNSA. The CDR3 spans 15 residues. CDR3 region: CASSLAQGWGNTIYF. The CDR3 bases are TGTGCCAGCAGCTTAGCGCAGGGGTGGGGAAACACCATATATTTT.

The chain is built from TRBV29-1 and TRBJ2-1; D is perhaps TRBD2 (6 bases). V was clipped by 7 bases and J by 9 bases, with 22 bases between them. Germline assignment: CDR1 SQVTM and CDR2 ANQGSEA. The CDR3 consists of 14 residues. The CDR3 DNA follows: TGCAGCGGTCGGGGCGGGGTTGGGTTTGGTGAGCAGTTCTTC. As protein: CSGRGGVGFGEQFF.

This chain uses TRBV18 with TRBJ1-1; maybe TRBD1 (6 bases). The CDR3 has 13 residues. Germline-derived CDR1 and CDR2 are KGHSH and LQKENI. Trimming pared 2 bases from V and 4 bases from J, leaving 8 bases between. CDR3 sequence: CASSPLGGTEAFF. CDR3 DNA sequence: TGTGCCAGCTCACCATTAGGGGGCACTGAAGCTTTCTTT.